This TCR beta chain was documented in a study of blood T cell repertoires in COVID-19. For the study at large: Donors in the United States, Italy and Spain gave samples during acute or convalescent COVID-19.

Trimming removed 5 bases at V and 2 bases at J, with 7 bases between. Per germline, CDR1 LNHDA and CDR2 SQIVND (reference sequence). The CDR3 spans 12 residues. Generated by immunoSEQ multiplex PCR, the TCRdb table keeps only in-frame clones and is missing some. The sample shows about 33,000 clones, approximately 89% of them seen only once. This clonotype was sampled from a human donor in a cohort sampled during active COVID-19. The rearrangement links TRBV19 to TRBJ2-7; tentative D call: TRBD1 (6 bases). Sequencing used peripheral blood. The CDR3 reads CASSQGTYEQYF. The CDR3 coding sequence is TGTGCCAGTAGTCAGGGGACCTACGAGCAGTACTTC.